Reported below is one T cell receptor (beta chain). This sample is part of a study of shared T cell receptors in the human thymus. The method was immunoSEQ multiplex PCR; TCRdb's version includes in-frame clones alone and lacks a portion of them. This table holds hundreds of thousands of clones, approximately 89% found once. CDR1 and CDR2 (germline): SGHDT, YYEEEE. Trimming removed 6 bases at V and 5 bases at J, with 18 bases between. CDR3 length: 15 residues. These data also featured in a second study, about human thymus T cells.

The source of this sequence is a boy younger than two with a congenital heart defect. The source material was thymocytes. The chain carries TRBV5-6 and TRBJ2-1; a weak D match, TRBD2 (6 bases). The CDR3 spells CASTLWGRNHNEQFF. The CDR3 DNA reads TGTGCCAGCACACTTTGGGGGAGGAACCACAATGAGCAGTTCTTC.